The clone carrying this T cell receptor beta chain was counted many times. Antigen specificity is unknown. The study used a library that attached unique molecular identifiers to individual cDNA molecules. TCRdb re-derived calls from the RACE reads in MiXCR, one entry per CDR3 protein. The data contain about 96,000 distinct CDR3 sequences, about a tenth of them seen just once; the ten biggest clones take up 2% to 2.5%. Per the germline V gene, CDR1 is MNHNS and CDR2 is SASEGT. This CDR3 has 14 amino acids. J gave up 5 bases and V 7 bases, and 8 bases lay outside the gene matches. This sample stems from a study of human T cells and chemical hapten exposure. General study findings and limits: It was expanded TCRs that formed significantly more large CDR3 similarity clusters than controls did. DPC sensitization did not alter TCRs above 1 in 1000 frequency.

Time point given: patch test 2, 6 weeks after DPC sensitization. Indicated treatment: therapeutic diphenylcyclopropenone sensitization with weekly scalp DPC. Patch tests were applied only after blood draws. The genes are TRBV6-1 and TRBJ2-7, with TRBD1 identical over 10 bases. This sequence was found in a woman between 35 and 50 years old with alopecia areata. Some clones in this sample may be carry-over from other donors' samples. The sequencing here drew on whole blood, taken in connection with sensitization to the hapten diphenylcyclopropenone (DPC). The CDR3 loop is CASKIRDRGDEQYF. The CDR3 bases are TGTGCCAGCAAGATCCGGGACAGGGGCGACGAGCAGTACTTC.